This T cell receptor beta chain appears in the sequencing data of a study of T cell repertoires in ileal Crohn's disease. In regard to this clone: What it binds is unknown.

The germline V gene has CDR1 SGHRS and CDR2 YFSETQ. The CDR3 length is 13 residues. The J segment lost 6 bases and the V segment lost 5 bases, leaving 2 bases of the junction unmatched. Findings of the study overall: Clonality above 26.8% at surgery always came with endoscopic recurrence. Compared with CD4 T cells, sorted CD8 cells carried more expanded clones.

Profiling relied on immunoSEQ multiplex PCR, and the TCRdb table lists in-frame clones only, not all of them. The repertoire holds some 15,000 clones, with less than 90% as singletons. The V call is TRBV5-1, the J call TRBJ2-7, with 13 bases lining up with TRBD2. The receptor was derived from an adult with Crohn's disease. Sequenced input: ileal tissue. The CDR3 spells CASRLAGGIEQYF. DNA of the CDR3: TGCGCCAGCAGACTAGCGGGGGGGATCGAGCAGTACTTC.